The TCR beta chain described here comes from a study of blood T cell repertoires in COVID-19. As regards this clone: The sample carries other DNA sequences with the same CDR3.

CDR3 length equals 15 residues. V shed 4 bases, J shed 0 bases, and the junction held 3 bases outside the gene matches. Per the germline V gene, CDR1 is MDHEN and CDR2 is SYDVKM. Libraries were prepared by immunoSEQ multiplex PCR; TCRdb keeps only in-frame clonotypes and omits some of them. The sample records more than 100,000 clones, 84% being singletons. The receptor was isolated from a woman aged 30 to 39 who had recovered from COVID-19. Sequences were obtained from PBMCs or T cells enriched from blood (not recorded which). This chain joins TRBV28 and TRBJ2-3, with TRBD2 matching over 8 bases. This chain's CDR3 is CASSSAGGSTDTQYF. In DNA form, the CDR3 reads TGTGCCAGCAGTTCCGCGGGAGGTAGCACAGATACGCAGTATTTT.